This is a list of T cell receptor beta chains from one sample in a study of tumor-infiltrating lymphocytes in primary liver carcinoma. TCRdb recomputed calls from the multiplex PCR reads with MiXCR, one row per CDR3 protein. This table has tens of thousands of distinct CDR3 sequences, 71% appearing once. What was sequenced was liver tumor tissue from sampling region 4. All receptors derive from a man aged 40-49 years with primary liver carcinoma and hepatitis B virus infection. The conserved cysteine and the conserved F or W are not part of the CDR3 here.

CDR3aa	len	j_gene	v_gene
SVDDGAYGYT	10	TRBJ1-2	TRBV29-1
ASSYKGPFSGELF	13	TRBJ2-2	TRBV11-1
ASSLVAGAQSQH	12	TRBJ1-5	TRBV7-8
ASSPADTSGRATDTQY	16	TRBJ2-3	TRBV4-3
TSSMLQCRPDTQY	13	TRBJ2-3	TRBV11-2
ASRRGRRAGELF	12	TRBJ2-2	TRBV28
ASKSGADTQY	10	TRBJ2-3	TRBV6-2/TRBV6-3
ASERTMSDQPQH	12	TRBJ1-5	TRBV6-2/TRBV6-3
ASKRQPETSGAYEQY	15	TRBJ2-7	TRBV6-1
GSNLHLRTSLGEQF	14	TRBJ2-1	TRBV6-2/TRBV6-3
AWSVQWGPTEAS	12	TRBJ1-1	TRBV30
ASSLEASGSHEQY	13	TRBJ2-7	TRBV11-2
HSRGMGTGELF	11	TRBJ2-2	TRBV5-4
VSNERGVQVGEKLF	14	TRBJ1-4	TRBV6-1
ASSREVNYNERF	12	TRBJ2-1	TRBV4-1
ASSPSREVIGELF	13	TRBJ2-2	TRBV11-2